The T cell receptor (beta chain) under discussion was sequenced for a study of stem cell transplantation in POMP-related autoinflammatory disease. The repertoire was sequenced with immunoSEQ multiplex PCR; TCRdb's copy has only in-frame clones and lacks some. The sample holds some 70,000 clones, under 95% seen once. CDR3 size: 15 residues. CDR1 is SGHAT and CDR2 is FQNNGV in the germline V gene. V gave up 2 bases and J gave up 2 bases, with 13 bases separating them. The receptor was derived from a human patient with POMP-related autoinflammation and immune dysregulation (PRAID). Some T cells may trace back to the graft donor. The sequencing here drew on CD4+ T cells from PBMCs, taken after stem cell transplantation. V usage is TRBV11-2 and J usage is TRBJ2-7; D is uncertain. CDR3: CASSLWAGLTYEQYF. The CDR3 nucleotides read TGTGCCAGCAGCTTATGGGCAGGCCTAACCTACGAGCAGTACTTC. The full variable domain, its missing parts supplied by reference TRBV11-2 and TRBJ2-7, is EAGVAQSPRYKIIEKRQSVAFWCNPISGHATLYWYQQILGQGPKLLIQFQNNGVVDDSQLPKDRFSAERLKGVDSTLKIQPAKLEDSAVYLCASSLWAGLTYEQYFGPGTRLTVT.